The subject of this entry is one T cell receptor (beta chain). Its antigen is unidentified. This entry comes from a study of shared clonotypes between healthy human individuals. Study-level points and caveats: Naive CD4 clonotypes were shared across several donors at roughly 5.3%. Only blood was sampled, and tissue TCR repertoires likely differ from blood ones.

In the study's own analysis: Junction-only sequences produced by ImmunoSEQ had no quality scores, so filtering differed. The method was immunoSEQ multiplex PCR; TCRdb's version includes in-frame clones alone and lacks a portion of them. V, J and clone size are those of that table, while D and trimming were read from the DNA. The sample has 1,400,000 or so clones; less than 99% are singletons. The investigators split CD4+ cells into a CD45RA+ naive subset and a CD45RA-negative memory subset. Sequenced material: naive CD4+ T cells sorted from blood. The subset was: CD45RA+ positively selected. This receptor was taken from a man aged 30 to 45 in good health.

The CDR3 DNA sequence: TGTGCCAGCAGGATAGCGGGAGCTTACAATGAGCAGTTCTTC. Translation: CASRIAGAYNEQFF. The chain is built from TRBV5-4 and TRBJ2-1, with TRBD2 identical over 9 bases. Germline values: CDR1 SGHNT, CDR2 YYREEE (reference sequence). J was trimmed by 4 bases and V by 5 bases; bases with no gene match: 4. CDR3 length: 14 amino acids.